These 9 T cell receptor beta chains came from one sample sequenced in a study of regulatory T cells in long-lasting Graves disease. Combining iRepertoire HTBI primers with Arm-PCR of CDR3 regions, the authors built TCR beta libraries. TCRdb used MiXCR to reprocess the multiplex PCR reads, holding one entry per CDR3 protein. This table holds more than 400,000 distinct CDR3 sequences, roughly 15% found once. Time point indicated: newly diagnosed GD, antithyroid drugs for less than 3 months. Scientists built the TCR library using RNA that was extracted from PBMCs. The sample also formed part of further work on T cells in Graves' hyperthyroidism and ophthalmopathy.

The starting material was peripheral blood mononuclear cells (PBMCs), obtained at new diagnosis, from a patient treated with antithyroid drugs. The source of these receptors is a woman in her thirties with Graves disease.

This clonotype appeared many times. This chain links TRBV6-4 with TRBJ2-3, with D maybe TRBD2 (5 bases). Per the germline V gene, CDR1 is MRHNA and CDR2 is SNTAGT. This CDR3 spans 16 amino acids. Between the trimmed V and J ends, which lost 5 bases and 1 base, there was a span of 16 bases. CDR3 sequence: CASSPGSGSGTDTQYF. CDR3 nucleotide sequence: TGTGCCAGCAGTCCCGGGTCTGGGAGCGGCACAGATACGCAGTATTTT.

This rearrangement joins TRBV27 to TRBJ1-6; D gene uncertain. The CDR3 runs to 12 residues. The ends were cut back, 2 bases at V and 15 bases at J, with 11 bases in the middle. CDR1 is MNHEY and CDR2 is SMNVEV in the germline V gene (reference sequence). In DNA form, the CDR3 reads TGTGCCAGCAGTTTAGGTGGGCAACTCCTCCACTTT. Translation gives CASSLGGQLLHF.

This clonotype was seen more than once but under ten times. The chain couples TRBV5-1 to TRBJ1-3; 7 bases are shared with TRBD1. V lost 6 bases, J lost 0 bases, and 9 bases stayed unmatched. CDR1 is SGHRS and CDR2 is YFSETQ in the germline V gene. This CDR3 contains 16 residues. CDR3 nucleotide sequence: TGCGCCAGCACCCAGACAGGGATCTTCTCTGGAAACACCATATATTTT. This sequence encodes CASTQTGIFSGNTIYF. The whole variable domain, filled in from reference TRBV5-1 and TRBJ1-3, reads KAGVTQTPRYLIKTRGQQVTLSCSPISGHRSVSWYQQTPGQGLQFLFEYFSETQRNKGNFPGRFSGRQFSNSRSEMNVSTLELGDSALYLCASTQTGIFSGNTIYFGEGSWLTVV.

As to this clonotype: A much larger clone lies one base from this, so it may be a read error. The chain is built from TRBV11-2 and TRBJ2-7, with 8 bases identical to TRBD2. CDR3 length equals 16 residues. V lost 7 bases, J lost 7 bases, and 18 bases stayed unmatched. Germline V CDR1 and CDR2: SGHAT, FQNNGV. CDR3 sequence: CASIPTGTRLVNEQYF. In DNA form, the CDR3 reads TGTGCCAGCATCCCTACCGGGACTAGGCTGGTCAATGAGCAGTACTTC.

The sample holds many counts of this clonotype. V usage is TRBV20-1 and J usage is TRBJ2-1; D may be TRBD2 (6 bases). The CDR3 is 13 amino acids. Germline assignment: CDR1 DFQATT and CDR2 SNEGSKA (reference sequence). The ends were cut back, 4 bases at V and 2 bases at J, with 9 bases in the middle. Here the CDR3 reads CSATAGPYNEQFF. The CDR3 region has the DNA TGCAGTGCTACTGCGGGACCCTACAATGAGCAGTTCTTC.

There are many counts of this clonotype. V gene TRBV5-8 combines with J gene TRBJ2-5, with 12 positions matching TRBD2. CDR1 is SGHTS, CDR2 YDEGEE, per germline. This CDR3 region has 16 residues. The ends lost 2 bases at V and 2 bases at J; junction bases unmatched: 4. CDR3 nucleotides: TGTGCCAGCAGCTTAGCGCTAGCGGGAGGGCAAGAGACCCAGTACTTC. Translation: CASSLALAGGQETQYF.

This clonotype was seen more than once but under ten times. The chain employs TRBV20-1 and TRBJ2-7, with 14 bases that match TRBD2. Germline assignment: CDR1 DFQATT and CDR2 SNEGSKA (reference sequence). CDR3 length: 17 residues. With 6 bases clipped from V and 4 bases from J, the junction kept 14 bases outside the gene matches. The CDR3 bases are TGCAGTGCCCACCACGGACTAGCGGGAGGTATTCAGTACGAGCAGTACTTC. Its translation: CSAHHGLAGGIQYEQYF.

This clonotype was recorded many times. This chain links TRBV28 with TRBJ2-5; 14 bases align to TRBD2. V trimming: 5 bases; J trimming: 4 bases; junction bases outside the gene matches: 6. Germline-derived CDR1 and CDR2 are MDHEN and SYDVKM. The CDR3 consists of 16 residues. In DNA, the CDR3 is TGTGCCAGCAGTCCCCGGACTAGCGGGAGGTTAGAGACCCAGTACTTC. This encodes CASSPRTSGRLETQYF.

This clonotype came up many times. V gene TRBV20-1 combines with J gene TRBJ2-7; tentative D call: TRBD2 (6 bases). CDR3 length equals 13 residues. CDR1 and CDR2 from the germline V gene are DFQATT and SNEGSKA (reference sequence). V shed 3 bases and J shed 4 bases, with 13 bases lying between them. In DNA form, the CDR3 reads TGCAGTGCTAGCGGGAGTGGTCCGTACGAGCAGTACTTC. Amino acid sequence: CSASGSGPYEQYF.